This T cell receptor beta chain came from a study of T cells after posttransplantation cyclophosphamide. Study outcomes and limitations: Donor-recipient repertoire similarity was low at 1-2 months, rising over year one. Skin or GI-infiltrating T cells shared few TRB sequences with blood.

About this clone itself: Its antigen remains unidentified.

Sequencing used immunoSEQ multiplex PCR; TCRdb keeps in-frame clones, though not all of them. The data show under 3,500 clones, approximately 57% seen once. Germline values: CDR1 LGHNT, CDR2 FRNRAP. The CDR3 is 15 residues long. The V gene lost 0 bases and the J gene lost 1 base, with 9 bases spanning the gap. The sequence was obtained from a woman under 40 in good health and a related stem cell transplant donor. This chain links TRBV12-5 with TRBJ1-1; D unresolved. Sequencing input: memory CD8+ T cells sorted from blood. The CDR3 spells CASGLVGLKNTEAFF. DNA of the CDR3: TGTGCTAGTGGTTTGGTCGGACTGAAGAACACTGAAGCTTTCTTT.